This T cell receptor (beta chain) was documented in a study of long-term antiretroviral therapy in people with HIV (dated 2022 in TCRdb). Notes on the research overall: The earliest samples were collected approximately a decade before the 2015 WHO recommendation for immediate ART, a period when ART was typically delayed until CD4 counts fell. Among the approximately 32 participants with HIV, eleven were female. Test extractions of a monoclonal T-cell line alongside 30 or so polyclonal samples showed no cross-contamination during QIAcube processing. Whether ART initiation and durable HIV suppression were associated with changes in peripheral blood TRB repertoire composition and diversity was tested in a retrospective serial study. A total of roughly 180 cryopreserved PBMC samples were contributed to the cohort by 30 adults with confirmed HIV infection, with samples collected serially over a mean of roughly six years (range 1-12).

The table lists this clone with a few counts. The antigen it recognizes is unknown. No base quality values were provided; no much bigger clone lies one nucleotide off. The research as a whole found: Narrower CDR3 length ranges were observed in HIV repertoires than in controls, and an antigen-experienced repertoire with only a slight naive shift after ART was suggested by the network structure. Unsorted PBMC were profiled instead of sorted CD4+ and CD8+ T cells because pre-ART samples had limited cell numbers. The samples span the years 2004 to 2017, and the ART regimens used at that time may not be as effective as current regimens. Inferences about post-ART repertoire changes were limited because no data were available on ART adherence, viral resistance or therapy changes. Expanded TRB clones identified before ART initiation dominated the repertoire at all time points, although this dominance fluctuated and declined in many PLHIV after ART. Starting ART was linked to a significant rise in TRB diversity, yet even after long-term ART the diversity remained significantly lower than in transplant donor controls. Limited PBMC availability meant only the TCR beta chain was sequenced, without alpha chain pairing.

A distance of 10 bases separates the germline ends of V and J, which lose 3 bases and 7 bases respectively. In the germline V gene, CDR1 corresponds to SQVTM and CDR2 to ANQGSEA. Its CDR3 holds 12 amino acids, cysteine through phenylalanine. The only DNA kept is the CDR3, 36 bases in frame from the first base. The immunoSEQ hsTCRB v3.0 assay was used at survey level resolution to sequence the TRB variable region. The target sequencing depth for TRB was roughly 35,000-55,000 T-cell genomes per sample. Pooled TRB libraries were sequenced on an Illumina MiSeq with a v3 150-cycle kit. On the study's bioinformatics: Repertoire analysis was performed in R inside a reproducible Nextflow workflow that covered QC, data transformation and analysis. LymphoSeq2, an R package for exploring AIRR-Seq data, was used to implement custom analyses. A few samples that yielded fewer than 5000 total TRB sequences were excluded, so that around 190 HIV repertoires were analyzed. Among the 180 to 200 HIV repertoires that were kept, 59 were collected before ART initiation and over 120 were collected after ART initiation. Each repertoire was downsampled to 5000 TRB nucleotide sequences, and summary statistics were averaged across 100 downsampling iterations. TRB sequences were retained for analysis only if CDR3 regions of at least seven amino acids were present. A Shannon entropy-derived clonality score and the Gini coefficient were used to measure diversity. In repertoire networks, the top 5000 CDR3 amino acid sequences were linked whenever an edit distance of one separated two sequences. GLIPH2 predicted antigen specificity groups and MHC restriction for TRB CDR3 amino acid sequences. To flag known associations with CMV, EBV, HIV or tissue antigens, CDR3 amino acid sequences were compared against VDJdb and McPAS-TCR. Pre-ART, post-ART and control groups were compared with Wilcoxon signed-rank tests and Holm-Bonferroni correction. TCRdb provides this immuneACCESS table in a form limited to in-frame rearrangements. Some clones are lacking; in checked studies, under half of them reflect an unresolved V gene, and why the rest are absent is not known. V and J calls and clone size come straight from that table; D and trimming were deduced from the DNA. In all, the sample holds under 30,000 clones, and 86% of those were seen once. 3% to 4.5% of the sample goes to the ten largest clones.

Inclusion was restricted to participants for whom at least one PBMC sample before ART initiation and at least two post-ART samples were available. Every participant with HIV received treatment in the United States of America. Before DNA extraction, cryopreserved samples of 1-10 million PBMC were thawed and then washed. At the time of the earliest PBMC sample for each participant with HIV, ages ranged from roughly 20 to 60 years. Each participant contributed PBMC samples from 1-4 timepoints before ART initiation and 2-8 timepoints after ART initiation, with a median of 7 samples. Serial HIV viral load, CD4+ T-cell count, ART history and demographic data were obtained for every participant. Genomic DNA was extracted from unsorted PBMC with a Qiagen kit on a QIAcube, with processing performed in batches of 12 samples.

The sample consisted of unsorted PBMCs, taken 1.9 years after starting antiretroviral therapy. The chain is assembled from TRBV29-1 and TRBJ1-3, with the D gene uncertain. The clonotype originates from a woman aged 30 to 39 with HIV. The CDR3 region reads CSVDEEGNTIYF. In nucleotides, the sequence is TGCAGCGTTGATGAGGAAGGGAACACCATATATTTT. Outside the CDR3, residues come from the reference TRBV29-1 and TRBJ1-3 proteins, so the full variable domain is: SAVISQKPSRDICQRGTSLTIQCQVDSQVTMMFWYRQQPGQSLTLIATANQGSEATYESGFVIDKFPISRPNLTFSTLTVSNMSPEDSSIYLCSVDEEGNTIYFGEGSWLTVV.